These 10 T cell receptor beta chains originate from one sample sequenced in a study of CD8+ T cells in alopecia areata. RNA extraction and reverse transcription yielded cDNA as sequencing template. Sequencing used immunoSEQ multiplex PCR; TCRdb keeps in-frame clones, though not all of them. The table lists approximately 210,000 clones, around 56% of them singletons, with 3.3% in the top ten. The treatment denotes: oral pan-JAK inhibitor, 5-10 mg twice daily. The sample consisted of CD4+ T cells sorted from blood, taken at week 4, from a patient treated with tofacitinib. These receptors were taken from a human donor with alopecia areata.

The chain uses TRBV2 and TRBJ1-5; a possible D gene is TRBD1 (6 bases). The CDR3 totals 15 residues. With 6 bases removed from V and 4 bases from J, the gap between germline ends came to 16 bases. Germline V gene lookup returns CDR1 SNHLY and CDR2 FYNNEI. The CDR3 DNA follows: TGTGCCAGCAGCGACAGGACTAGTCGAAATCAGCCCCAGCATTTT. This gives the protein CASSDRTSRNQPQHF. The variable domain in full, with the rest retrieved from reference TRBV2 and TRBJ1-5, is EPEVTQTPSHQVTQMGQEVILRCVPISNHLYFYWYRQILGQKVEFLVSFYNNEISEKSEIFDDQFSVERPDGSNFTLKIRSTKLEDSAMYFCASSDRTSRNQPQHFGDGTRLSIL.

This clone turned up a few times. The rearrangement uses TRBV28 and TRBJ2-5; D gene uncertain. The CDR3 spans 14 residues. V was trimmed by 5 bases and J by 5 bases, leaving 15 bases between them. CDR1 and CDR2 from the germline V gene are MDHEN and SYDVKM. CDR3 nucleotide sequence: TGTGCCAGCAGTCAATGGGCAACGAGGGAGACCCAGTACTTC. Amino acid sequence: CASSQWATRETQYF.

The J gene is TRBJ2-6, the V gene TRBV5-4; TRBD2 is a possible D gene (5 bases). The CDR3 consists of 16 residues. CDR1 is SGHNT and CDR2 is YYREEE in the germline V gene (reference sequence). Trimming removed 3 bases from V and 0 bases from J, with 10 bases in between. The DNA for the CDR3 is TGTGCCAGCAGCTCTCCGGGGTTCTCTGGGGCCAACGTCCTGACTTTC. Its protein is CASSSPGFSGANVLTF.

The chain joins TRBV2 to TRBJ1-4, with 7 bases fitting TRBD1. This CDR3 is built from 14 residues. V lost 4 bases, J lost 10 bases, and 9 bases stayed unmatched. The germline CDR1 and CDR2 sequences are SNHLY and FYNNEI. CDR3 nucleotides: TGTGCCAGCAGTGTGGAGACAGGGATACGAAAACTGTTTTTT. Encoded protein: CASSVETGIRKLFF. Looking up the rest from reference TRBV2 and TRBJ1-4 gives the full variable domain: EPEVTQTPSHQVTQMGQEVILRCVPISNHLYFYWYRQILGQKVEFLVSFYNNEISEKSEIFDDQFSVERPDGSNFTLKIRSTKLEDSAMYFCASSVETGIRKLFFGSGTQLSVL.

The chain joins TRBV5-6 to TRBJ2-7; TRBD1 matches at 8 bases. Per the germline V gene, CDR1 is SGHDT and CDR2 is YYEEEE. J gave up 7 bases and V 4 bases, and 13 bases lay outside the gene matches. The CDR3 covers 15 residues. The CDR3 coding sequence is TGTGCCAGCAGCCCGACCAATGGACAGGGCCGGGAGCAGTACTTC. Translated, it gives CASSPTNGQGREQYF.

This chain connects TRBV5-4 to TRBJ1-2; D not certain. The CDR3 runs 13 residues. The germline V and J ends were trimmed by 4 bases and 5 bases, with 12 bases remaining between them. The germline CDR1 and CDR2 sequences are SGHNT and YYREEE (reference sequence). The chain's CDR3 is CASSLESGYGYTF. CDR3 DNA sequence: TGTGCCAGCAGCCTGGAATCGGGGTATGGCTACACCTTC.

The J gene is TRBJ1-6, the V gene TRBV30, with D possibly TRBD1 on 5 matching bases. The CDR3 is 14 amino acids. Germline V gene lookup returns CDR1 GTSNPN and CDR2 SVGIG (reference sequence). V gave up 0 bases and J gave up 5 bases, with 8 bases separating them. CDR3 sequence: CAWSVGGDNSPLHF. The DNA of the CDR3 is TGTGCCTGGAGTGTAGGAGGGGATAATTCACCCCTCCACTTT.

The chain employs TRBV27 and TRBJ2-5; D remains unclear. The CDR3 has 14 amino acids. Trimming took off 2 bases at V and 4 bases at J, with 11 bases between the two ends. The germline V gene encodes CDR1 MNHEY and CDR2 SMNVEV (reference sequence). The CDR3 DNA reads as TGTGCCAGCAGTTTAACGGCCTTTGTAGAGACCCAGTACTTC. Translated, it gives CASSLTAFVETQYF.

The V call is TRBV9, the J call TRBJ2-2; no firm D call. The V end was cut by 0 bases, the J end by 1 base, with 4 bases between. Germline CDR1 and CDR2: SGDLS and YYNGEE. The CDR3 totals 14 residues. The CDR3 bases are TGTGCCAGCAGCGTAGGACTGAACACCGGGGAGCTGTTTTTT. It codes for CASSVGLNTGELFF.

This clone has a single count. This rearrangement joins TRBV5-1 to TRBJ2-6; no reliable D call. The V end lost 6 bases, the J end lost 0 bases, and 13 bases lay between the germline ends. The CDR3 is 16 amino acids. Looked up from germline, CDR1 is SGHRS and CDR2 is YFSETQ. The CDR3 DNA sequence: TGCGCCAGCATACCGGGTCCCTCCTCTGGGGCCAACGTCCTGACTTTC. It is translated as CASIPGPSSGANVLTF.